This T cell receptor beta chain derives from a study of T cells in localized non-small cell lung cancer. TCRdb's copy holds only in-frame clones and misses some; the assay was immunoSEQ multiplex PCR. Among tens of thousands of clones, about 91% were seen once, and the ten largest hold roughly 7%. The CDR3 runs 12 residues. Germline CDR1 MNHEY, CDR2 SVGAGI. V lost 11 bases to trimming and J lost 6 bases, with 16 bases between them. The rearrangement joins TRBV6-5 to TRBJ1-1; D is ambiguous. The source of this sequence is a male donor at least 60 years old with stage I lung adenocarcinoma. Sequencing was performed on peripheral blood, taken before any cancer treatment. The CDR3 DNA follows: TGTGCCGCCAGAACGGGGTTCGCTGAAGCTTTCTTT. This sequence encodes CAARTGFAEAFF.